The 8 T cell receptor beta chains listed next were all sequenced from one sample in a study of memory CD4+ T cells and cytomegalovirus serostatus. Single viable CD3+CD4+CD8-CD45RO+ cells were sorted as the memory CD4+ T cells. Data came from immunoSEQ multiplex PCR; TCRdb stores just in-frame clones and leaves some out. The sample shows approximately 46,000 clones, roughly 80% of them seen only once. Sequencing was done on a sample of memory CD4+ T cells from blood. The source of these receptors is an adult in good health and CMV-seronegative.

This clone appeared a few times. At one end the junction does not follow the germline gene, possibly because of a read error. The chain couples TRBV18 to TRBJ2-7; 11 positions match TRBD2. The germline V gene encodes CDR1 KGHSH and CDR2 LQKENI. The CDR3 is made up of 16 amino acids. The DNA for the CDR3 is TGTGCCAGCTCGCCACCGACTAGCGGGGTGAGTAGGGAGCAGTACTTC. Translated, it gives CASSPPTSGVSREQYF. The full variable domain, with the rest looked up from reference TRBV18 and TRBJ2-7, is NAGVMQNPRHLVRRRGQEARLRCSPMKGHSHVYWYRQLPEEGLKFMVYLQKENIIDESGMPKERFSAEFPKEGPSILRIQQVVRGDSAAYFCASSPPTSGVSREQYFGPGTRLTVT.

The CDR3 spells CASTTGFPWNTEAFF. The CDR3, as DNA: TGTGCCAGCACAACCGGATTTCCATGGAACACTGAAGCTTTCTTT. The rearrangement uses TRBV19 and TRBJ1-1; no clear D. The CDR3 is 15 residues long. Germline V lookup: CDR1 LNHDA, CDR2 SQIVND (reference sequence). The V end was cut by 9 bases, the J end by 1 base, with 18 bases between.

This CDR3 is CASSENRVNYGYTF. CDR3 sequence (DNA): TGTGCCAGCAGTGAAAACAGGGTTAACTATGGCTACACCTTC. V gene TRBV6-1 combines with J gene TRBJ1-2; possibly TRBD1 for D (6 bases). CDR1 is MNHNS, CDR2 SASEGT, per germline. V lost 2 bases and J 1 base, leaving 8 bases between the germline ends. This CDR3 has 14 amino acids.

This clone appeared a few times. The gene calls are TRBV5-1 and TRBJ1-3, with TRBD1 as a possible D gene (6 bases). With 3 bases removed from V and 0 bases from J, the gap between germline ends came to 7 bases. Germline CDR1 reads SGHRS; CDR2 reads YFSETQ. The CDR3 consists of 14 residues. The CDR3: CASSWDNSGNTIYF. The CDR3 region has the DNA TGCGCCAGCAGCTGGGACAACTCTGGAAACACCATATATTTT.

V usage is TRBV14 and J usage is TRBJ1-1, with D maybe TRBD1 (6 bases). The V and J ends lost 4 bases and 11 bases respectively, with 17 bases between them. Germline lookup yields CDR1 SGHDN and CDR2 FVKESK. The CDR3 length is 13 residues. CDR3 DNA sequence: TGTGCCAGCAGCCTAGCGGGGGCCCGAGGGGCTTTCTTT. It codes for CASSLAGARGAFF.

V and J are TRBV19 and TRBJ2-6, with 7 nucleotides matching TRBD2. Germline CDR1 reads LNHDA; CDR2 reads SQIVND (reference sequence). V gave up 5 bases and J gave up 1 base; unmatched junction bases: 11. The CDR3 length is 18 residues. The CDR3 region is CASSPVGGRGSGANVLTF. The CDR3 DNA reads TGTGCCAGTAGTCCCGTCGGAGGGAGGGGATCTGGGGCCAACGTCCTGACTTTC.

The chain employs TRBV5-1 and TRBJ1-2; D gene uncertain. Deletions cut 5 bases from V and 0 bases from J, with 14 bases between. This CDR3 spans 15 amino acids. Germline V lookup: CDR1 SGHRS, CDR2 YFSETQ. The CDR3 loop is CASSPGFRANYGYTF. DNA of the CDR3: TGCGCCAGCAGTCCGGGGTTTAGGGCTAACTATGGCTACACCTTC. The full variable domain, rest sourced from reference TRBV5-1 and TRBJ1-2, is KAGVTQTPRYLIKTRGQQVTLSCSPISGHRSVSWYQQTPGQGLQFLFEYFSETQRNKGNFPGRFSGRQFSNSRSEMNVSTLELGDSALYLCASSPGFRANYGYTFGSGTRLTVV.

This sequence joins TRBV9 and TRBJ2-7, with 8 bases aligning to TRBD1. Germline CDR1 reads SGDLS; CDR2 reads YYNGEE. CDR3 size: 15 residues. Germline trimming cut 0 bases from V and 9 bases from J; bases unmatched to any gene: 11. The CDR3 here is CASSVGQGAHPMQYF. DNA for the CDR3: TGTGCCAGCAGCGTAGGGCAGGGGGCTCACCCGATGCAGTACTTC.